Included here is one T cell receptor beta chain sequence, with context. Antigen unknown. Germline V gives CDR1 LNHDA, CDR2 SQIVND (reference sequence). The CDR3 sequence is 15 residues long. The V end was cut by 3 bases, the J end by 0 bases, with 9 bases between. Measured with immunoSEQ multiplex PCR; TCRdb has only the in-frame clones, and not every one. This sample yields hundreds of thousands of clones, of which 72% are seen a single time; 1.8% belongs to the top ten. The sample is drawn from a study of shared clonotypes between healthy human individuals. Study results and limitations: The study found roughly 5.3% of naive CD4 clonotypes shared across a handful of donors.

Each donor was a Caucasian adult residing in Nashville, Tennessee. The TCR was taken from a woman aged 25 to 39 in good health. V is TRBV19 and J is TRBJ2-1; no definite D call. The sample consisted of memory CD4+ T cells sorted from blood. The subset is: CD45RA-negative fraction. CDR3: CASSITVTSYNEQFF. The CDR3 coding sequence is TGTGCCAGTAGTATTACGGTAACCTCCTACAATGAGCAGTTCTTC.